The 28 T cell receptor beta chains below all came from one sample that was sequenced in a study of T-cell reconstitution after alpha-beta-depleted transplantation in children. Molecular barcoding with unique molecular identifiers was used for the TCRbeta library. TCRdb passed the PCR reads through MiXCR, listing each CDR3 protein once. The top ten hold around 30% of the sample, which has about 900,000 distinct CDR3 sequences, about 29% seen once. This material consisted of PBMCs, mostly from graft donor cells, taken 360 days after TCRalphabeta/CD19-depleted stem cell transplant. These receptors all come from a boy under two years old who had a stem cell transplant for SCID, so the T cells may come from the graft donor.

The chain employs TRBV9 and TRBJ1-1; tentative D call: TRBD1 (5 bases). The germline V gene has CDR1 SGDLS and CDR2 YYNGEE. The ends were cut back, 2 bases at V and 7 bases at J, with 15 bases in the middle. CDR3 length equals 14 residues. The CDR3 nucleotides read TGTGCCAGCAGCGTGGGAGGGGTTTACAATGAAGCTTTCTTT. Its protein product is CASSVGGVYNEAFF. Full variable domain (rest looked up from reference TRBV9 and TRBJ1-1): DSGVTQTPKHLITATGQRVTLRCSPRSGDLSVYWYQQSLDQGLQFLIQYYNGEERAKGNILERFSAQQFPDLHSELNLSSLELGDSALYFCASSVGGVYNEAFFGQGTRLTVV.

This clonotype was counted a few times. The CDR3 spells CASSDSPSSTDTQYF. Written as DNA, the CDR3 is TGTGCCAGCTCGGACAGCCCTTCTAGCACAGATACGCAGTATTTT. This chain connects TRBV9 to TRBJ2-3; weak D call: TRBD1 (6 bases). The germline V gene has CDR1 SGDLS and CDR2 YYNGEE. V was pared by 7 bases and J by 0 bases, with 15 bases between. The length of the CDR3 is 15 residues. Full variable domain (remainder filled in from reference TRBV9 and TRBJ2-3): DSGVTQTPKHLITATGQRVTLRCSPRSGDLSVYWYQQSLDQGLQFLIQYYNGEERAKGNILERFSAQQFPDLHSELNLSSLELGDSALYFCASSDSPSSTDTQYFGPGTRLTVL.

The chain links TRBV5-1 to TRBJ2-1, with TRBD1 matching 10 bases. Germline assignment: CDR1 SGHRS and CDR2 YFSETQ. The CDR3 covers 16 residues. J was trimmed by 5 bases and V by 4 bases; bases with no gene match: 9. The CDR3 DNA reads as TGCGCCAGCAGCAGGACGGGACAGGGGATCGACAATGAGCAGTTCTTC. Its protein product is CASSRTGQGIDNEQFF.

The CDR3 bases are TGTGCCAGCAGCGCCGGGGACAGGGGCCTAAACACTGAAGCTTTCTTT. Translated: CASSAGDRGLNTEAFF. The rearrangement joins TRBV7-9 to TRBJ1-1, with 10 bases aligning to TRBD1. Germline assignment: CDR1 SEHNR and CDR2 FQNEAQ (reference sequence). Losses at the gene ends were 5 bases for V and 2 bases for J; bases not matched to a gene: 8. The CDR3 has 16 residues.

In this sample, this clonotype turned up a few times. This chain uses TRBV6-2 or TRBV6-3 with TRBJ2-5, with TRBD2 matching over 7 bases. V lost 4 bases, J lost 4 bases, and 9 bases stayed unmatched. CDR3 length: 15 residues. Germline V gives CDR1 MNHEY, CDR2 SVGEGT. CDR3: CASSFGEGLLETQYF. The CDR3 nucleotides are TGTGCCAGCAGTTTCGGGGAGGGACTCCTAGAGACCCAGTACTTC.

The chain employs TRBV20-1 and TRBJ1-5; 8 bases are shared with TRBD1. Losses at the gene ends were 6 bases for V and 4 bases for J; bases not matched to a gene: 17. This CDR3 contains 17 residues. From germline, CDR1 is DFQATT and CDR2 SNEGSKA (reference sequence). The CDR3: CSAHPTIRTGNNQPQHF. CDR3 bases: TGCAGTGCCCATCCCACTATACGGACAGGGAATAATCAGCCCCAGCATTTT.

This clonotype was observed a handful of times. The chain recombines TRBV4-2 with TRBJ1-1; D gene unclear. The germline V and J ends were trimmed by 1 base and 0 bases, with 15 bases remaining between them. The CDR3 is made up of 17 amino acids. The germline V gene encodes CDR1 LGHNA and CDR2 YNFKEQ. The CDR3 nucleotides are TGTGCCAGCAGCCAAGTGGGCAAAGGCCTTATGAACACTGAAGCTTTCTTT. Protein sequence: CASSQVGKGLMNTEAFF.

This chain joins TRBV4-1 and TRBJ2-7; TRBD1 matches 7 bases. The J segment lost 3 bases and the V segment lost 7 bases, leaving 12 bases of the junction unmatched. CDR3 length: 15 residues. In germline, CDR1 is MGHRA, CDR2 YSYEKL. The CDR3 sequence: CASTDGTELIYEQYF. For the CDR3, the DNA is TGCGCCAGCACCGACGGGACAGAACTAATCTACGAGCAGTACTTC.

The chain joins TRBV20-1 to TRBJ1-4; no clear D gene. The germline gives CDR1 DFQATT, CDR2 SNEGSKA (reference sequence). The CDR3 covers 15 residues. V was trimmed by 0 bases and J by 6 bases, leaving 14 bases between them. The CDR3 DNA reads as TGCAGTGCTAGAGATCGGGCAGTCCCCCATGAAAAACTGTTTTTT. As protein: CSARDRAVPHEKLFF.

This clonotype was seen many times. The J gene is TRBJ2-1, the V gene TRBV7-8; D might be TRBD1 (5 bases). This CDR3 is 15 amino acids long. V was cut by 5 bases and J by 4 bases, with 15 bases left in between. Germline-derived CDR1 and CDR2 are SGHVS and FQNEAQ. CDR3 nucleotides: TGTGCCAGCAGCCCTGACAGCCTATCTTACAATGAGCAGTTCTTC. Its protein product is CASSPDSLSYNEQFF.

J is TRBJ2-3 and V is TRBV4-2; 7 nucleotides match TRBD2. In germline, CDR1 is LGHNA, CDR2 YNFKEQ. This CDR3 region has 15 residues. The V and J ends lost 3 bases and 0 bases, in that order; junction bases with no gene match: 3. CDR3 region: CASSHERGSTDTQYF. In DNA form, the CDR3 reads TGTGCCAGCAGCCATGAGCGGGGAAGCACAGATACGCAGTATTTT.

The chain links TRBV20-1 to TRBJ2-1; maybe TRBD2 (6 bases). From germline, CDR1 is DFQATT and CDR2 SNEGSKA (reference sequence). Trimming took off 4 bases at V and 0 bases at J, with 10 bases between the two ends. This CDR3 spans 14 amino acids. The CDR3 sequence: CSAKEGSSYNEQFF. CDR3 sequence (DNA): TGCAGTGCTAAGGAGGGGAGCTCCTACAATGAGCAGTTCTTC.

This clonotype was observed at least ten times. The chain is built from TRBV4-1 and TRBJ2-2; 10 nucleotides agree with TRBD1. CDR1 is MGHRA, CDR2 YSYEKL, per germline. This CDR3 comprises 16 residues. V lost 5 bases, J lost 7 bases, and 10 bases stayed unmatched. Written as DNA, the CDR3 is TGCGCCAGCAGCGTCTGGGACAGGGGAGGCGTCGGGGAGCTGTTTTTT. Translation: CASSVWDRGGVGELFF.

This clonotype was counted only a few times. The V call is TRBV9, the J call TRBJ2-1, with a possible D match to TRBD2 (5 bases). In germline, CDR1 is SGDLS, CDR2 YYNGEE. There are 14 residues in the CDR3. Trimming shortened V by 4 bases and J by 5 bases, and 13 bases separated the two germline ends. The CDR3 region is CASSIVPGDNEQFF. CDR3 nucleotide sequence: TGTGCCAGCAGCATCGTCCCCGGGGACAATGAGCAGTTCTTC.

In its sample, this clonotype was seen many times. This chain joins TRBV6-2 or TRBV6-3 and TRBJ2-3; D is unresolved. This CDR3 contains 12 residues. CDR1 MNHEY and CDR2 SVGEGT come from the germline V gene. V dropped 5 bases and J dropped 5 bases, with 8 bases sitting between them. This CDR3 reads CASSPGLDTQYF. The CDR3 nucleotides read TGTGCCAGCAGTCCCGGATTAGATACGCAGTATTTT.

The chain is built from TRBV28 and TRBJ1-2; D uncertain. The CDR3 length is 18 residues. The ends were cut back, 3 bases at V and 3 bases at J, with 23 bases in the middle. Germline CDR1 MDHEN, CDR2 SYDVKM. CDR3 in amino acids: CASSFLAPKTSGDYGYTF. The CDR3 DNA follows: TGTGCCAGCAGTTTTTTGGCCCCCAAGACCTCAGGTGACTATGGCTACACCTTC.

The chain links TRBV2 to TRBJ2-3; the match to TRBD1 covers 9 bases. The ends lost 6 bases at V and 0 bases at J; junction bases unmatched: 10. Germline CDR1 reads SNHLY; CDR2 reads FYNNEI. The CDR3 spans 17 residues. The CDR3 DNA sequence: TGTGCCAGCAGCGGGGACAGGGCGATCATCAGCACAGATACGCAGTATTTT. Translated: CASSGDRAIISTDTQYF.

Written as DNA, the CDR3 is TGTGCCAGCAGAGACGGGGGGGCAGATGAGCAGTTCTTC. It codes for CASRDGGADEQFF. This rearrangement joins TRBV12-3 or TRBV12-4 to TRBJ2-1; 8 bases match TRBD2. With 6 bases clipped from V and 8 bases from J, the junction kept 6 bases outside the gene matches. The CDR3 is 13 amino acids.

The chain couples TRBV2 to TRBJ2-7; 7 positions match TRBD1. V lost 3 bases and J lost 0; bases outside the gene matches: 2. Germline V gene lookup returns CDR1 SNHLY and CDR2 FYNNEI. This CDR3 is built from 14 residues. CDR3 region: CASSEGTDSYEQYF. Here the CDR3 DNA reads TGTGCCAGCAGTGAGGGGACAGACTCCTACGAGCAGTACTTC.

This clonotype was counted a few times. J is TRBJ2-1 and V is TRBV6-5, with 7 positions matching TRBD2. The ends lost 4 bases at V and 3 bases at J; junction bases unmatched: 9. The CDR3 is made up of 16 amino acids. The germline V gene encodes CDR1 MNHEY and CDR2 SVGAGI. CDR3 sequence reads: CASSSKRAGSYNEQFF. CDR3 nucleotide sequence: TGTGCCAGCAGTTCCAAAAGAGCGGGGAGCTACAATGAGCAGTTCTTC.

The V call is TRBV20-1, the J call TRBJ2-3, with 11 bases fitting TRBD1. Germline values: CDR1 DFQATT, CDR2 SNEGSKA (reference sequence). The CDR3 consists of 14 residues. The junction had 5 bases not matched to a gene; V was cut back by 5 bases and J by 4 bases. The CDR3 loop is CSAPRTGGADTQYF. CDR3 DNA sequence: TGCAGTGCTCCACGGACAGGGGGCGCAGATACGCAGTATTTT.

This clonotype was detected a few times. The chain uses TRBV6-1 and TRBJ1-5; TRBD1 matches at 9 bases. Germline V gene data show CDR1 as MNHNS and CDR2 as SASEGT. This CDR3 spans 17 amino acids. J gave up 4 bases and V 3 bases, and 10 bases lay outside the gene matches. In nucleotides, the CDR3 is TGTGCCAGCAGTGACCCGGACAGGGGTGCGAGAAATCAGCCCCAGCATTTT. This gives the protein CASSDPDRGARNQPQHF.

The chain employs TRBV27 and TRBJ2-3, with D maybe TRBD2 (5 bases). Germline CDR1 and CDR2: MNHEY and SMNVEV (reference sequence). Trimming left V 4 bases short and J 3 bases short, with 14 bases between. The CDR3 is 15 residues long. CDR3 sequence: CASSYASGDTDTQYF. CDR3 DNA: TGTGCCAGCAGTTATGCGTCCGGGGATACAGATACGCAGTATTTT.

The gene calls are TRBV12-3 or TRBV12-4 and TRBJ1-5, with D perhaps TRBD1 (5 bases). This CDR3 spans 15 amino acids. The ends were cut back, 6 bases at V and 6 bases at J, with 18 bases in the middle. CDR3 in amino acids: CASSFDGARGQPQHF. The DNA of the CDR3 is TGTGCCAGCAGCTTCGACGGGGCAAGAGGTCAGCCCCAGCATTTT.

This clonotype was seen a few times. The chain employs TRBV9 and TRBJ2-5; the D gene is possibly TRBD2 (5 bases). CDR3 size: 14 residues. V lost 2 bases and J lost 5, with 13 bases in between. Germline V gene sequence: CDR1 SGDLS, CDR2 YYNGEE. The chain's CDR3 is CASSVGDPGETQYF. CDR3 DNA: TGTGCCAGCAGCGTGGGAGATCCAGGCGAGACCCAGTACTTC.

The rearrangement uses TRBV18 and TRBJ2-3, with D tentatively TRBD2 (6 bases). Trimming took off 8 bases at V and 1 base at J, with 16 bases between the two ends. This CDR3 spans 15 amino acids. Germline V gives CDR1 KGHSH, CDR2 LQKENI. CDR3 in amino acids: CASDAGQARTDTQYF. The CDR3 DNA follows: TGTGCCAGCGACGCGGGGCAGGCCCGCACAGATACGCAGTATTTT.

J is TRBJ2-2 and V is TRBV7-6, with TRBD1 as a possible D gene (6 bases). This CDR3 is 16 amino acids long. With 5 bases removed from V and 4 bases from J, the gap between germline ends came to 17 bases. Germline V gene lookup returns CDR1 SGHVS and CDR2 FNYEAQ. CDR3 residues: CASSRIQGMATGELFF. CDR3 coding DNA: TGTGCCAGCAGCCGGATACAGGGAATGGCCACCGGGGAGCTGTTTTTT.

The chain uses TRBV12-3 or TRBV12-4 and TRBJ1-6; maybe TRBD1 (6 bases). The CDR3 is 17 residues long. V was shortened by 2 bases and J by 0 bases, with 11 bases between the two germline ends. CDR3 region: CASSLWGTTSYNSPLHF. CDR3 nucleotides: TGTGCCAGCAGTTTATGGGGGACAACCTCCTATAATTCACCCCTCCACTTT.